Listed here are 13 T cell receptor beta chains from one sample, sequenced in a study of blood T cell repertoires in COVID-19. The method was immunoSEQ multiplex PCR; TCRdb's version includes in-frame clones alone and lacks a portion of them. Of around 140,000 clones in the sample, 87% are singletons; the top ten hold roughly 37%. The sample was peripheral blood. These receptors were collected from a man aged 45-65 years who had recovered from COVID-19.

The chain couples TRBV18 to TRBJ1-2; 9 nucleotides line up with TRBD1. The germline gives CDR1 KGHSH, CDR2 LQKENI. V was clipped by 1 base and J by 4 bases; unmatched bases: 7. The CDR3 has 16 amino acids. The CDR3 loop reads CASSPLIPDRGYGYTF. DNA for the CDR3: TGTGCCAGCTCACCACTGATCCCGGACAGGGGCTATGGCTACACCTTC.

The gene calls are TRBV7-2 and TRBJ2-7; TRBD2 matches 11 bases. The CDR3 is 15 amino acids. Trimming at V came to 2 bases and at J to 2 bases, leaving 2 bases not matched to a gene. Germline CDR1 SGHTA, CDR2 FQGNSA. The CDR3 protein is CASSLLAGGPYEQYF. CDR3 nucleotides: TGTGCCAGCAGCTTACTAGCGGGGGGTCCCTACGAGCAGTACTTC.

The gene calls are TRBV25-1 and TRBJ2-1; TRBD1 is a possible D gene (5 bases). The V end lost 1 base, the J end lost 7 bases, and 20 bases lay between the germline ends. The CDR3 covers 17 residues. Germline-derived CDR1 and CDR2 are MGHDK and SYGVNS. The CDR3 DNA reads TGTGCCAGCAGTGAATTGGTCATCCAGGGTCCAGGGAATGAGCAGTTCTTC. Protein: CASSELVIQGPGNEQFF.

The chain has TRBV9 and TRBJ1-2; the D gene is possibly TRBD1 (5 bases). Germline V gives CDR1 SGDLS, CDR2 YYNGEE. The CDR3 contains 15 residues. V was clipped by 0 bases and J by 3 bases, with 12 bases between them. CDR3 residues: CASSVAWGVDYGYTF. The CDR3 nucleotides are TGTGCCAGCAGCGTAGCTTGGGGGGTGGACTATGGCTACACCTTC.

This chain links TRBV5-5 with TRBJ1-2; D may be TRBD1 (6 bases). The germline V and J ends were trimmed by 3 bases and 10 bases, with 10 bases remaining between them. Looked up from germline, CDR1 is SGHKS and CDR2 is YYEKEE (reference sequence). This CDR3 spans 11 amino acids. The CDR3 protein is CASSSGALYTF. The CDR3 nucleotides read TGTGCCAGCAGCTCAGGGGCCCTCTACACCTTC.

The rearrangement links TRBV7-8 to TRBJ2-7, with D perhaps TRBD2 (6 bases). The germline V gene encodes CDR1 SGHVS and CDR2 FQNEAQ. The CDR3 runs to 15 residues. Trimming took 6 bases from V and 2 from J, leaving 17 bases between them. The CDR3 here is CASSLLGTGTYEQYF. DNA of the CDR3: TGTGCCAGCAGTTTACTCGGGACTGGGACCTACGAGCAGTACTTC.

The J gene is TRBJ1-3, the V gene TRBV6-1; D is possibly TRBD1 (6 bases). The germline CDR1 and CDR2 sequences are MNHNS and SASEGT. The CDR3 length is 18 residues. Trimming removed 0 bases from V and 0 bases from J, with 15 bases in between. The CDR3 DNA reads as TGTGCCAGCAGTGAAGCTCACAGGGCGCGCCCCTCTGGAAACACCATATATTTT. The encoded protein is CASSEAHRARPSGNTIYF.

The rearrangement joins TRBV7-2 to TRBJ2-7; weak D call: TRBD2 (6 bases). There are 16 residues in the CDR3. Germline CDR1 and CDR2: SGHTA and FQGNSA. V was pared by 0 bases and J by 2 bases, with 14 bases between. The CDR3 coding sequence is TGTGCCAGCAGCTTAGCCCTTAGGAGGGGTGCCTACGAGCAGTACTTC. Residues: CASSLALRRGAYEQYF.

CDR3 DNA sequence: TGCGCCAGCAGCCAAGGAGTGTCAGGCTTTAATCAGCCCCAGCATTTT. This sequence encodes CASSQGVSGFNQPQHF. The chain joins TRBV4-3 to TRBJ1-5; D is uncertain. Trimming took off 1 base at V and 4 bases at J, with 14 bases between the two ends. Germline CDR1 and CDR2: LGHNA and YSLEER. The CDR3 contains 16 residues.

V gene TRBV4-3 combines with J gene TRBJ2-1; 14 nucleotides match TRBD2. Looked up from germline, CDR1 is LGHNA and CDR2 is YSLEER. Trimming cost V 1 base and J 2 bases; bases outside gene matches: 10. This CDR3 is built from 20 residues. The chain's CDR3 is CASSQGLAGGRRSAYNEQFF. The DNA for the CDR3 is TGCGCCAGCAGCCAAGGACTAGCGGGGGGGAGAAGAAGCGCCTACAATGAGCAGTTCTTC.

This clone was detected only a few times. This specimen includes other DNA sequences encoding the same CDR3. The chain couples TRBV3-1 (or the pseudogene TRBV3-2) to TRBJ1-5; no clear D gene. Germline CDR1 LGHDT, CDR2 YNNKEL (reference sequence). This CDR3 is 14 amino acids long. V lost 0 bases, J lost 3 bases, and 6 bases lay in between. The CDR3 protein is CASSQDVNNQPQHF. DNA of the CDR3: TGTGCCAGCAGCCAAGATGTAAACAATCAGCCCCAGCATTTT.

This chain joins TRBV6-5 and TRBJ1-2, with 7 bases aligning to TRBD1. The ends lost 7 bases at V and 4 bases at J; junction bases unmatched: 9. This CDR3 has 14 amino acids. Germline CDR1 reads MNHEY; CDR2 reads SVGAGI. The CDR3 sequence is CASTRGQGGYGYTF. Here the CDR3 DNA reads TGTGCCAGCACGCGGGGTCAGGGGGGCTATGGCTACACCTTC.

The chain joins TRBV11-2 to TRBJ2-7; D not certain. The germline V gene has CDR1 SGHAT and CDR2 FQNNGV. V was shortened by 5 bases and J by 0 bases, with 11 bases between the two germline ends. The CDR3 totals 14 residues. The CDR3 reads CASSRNDNSYEQYF. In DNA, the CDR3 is TGTGCCAGCAGCCGAAATGACAACTCCTACGAGCAGTACTTC.